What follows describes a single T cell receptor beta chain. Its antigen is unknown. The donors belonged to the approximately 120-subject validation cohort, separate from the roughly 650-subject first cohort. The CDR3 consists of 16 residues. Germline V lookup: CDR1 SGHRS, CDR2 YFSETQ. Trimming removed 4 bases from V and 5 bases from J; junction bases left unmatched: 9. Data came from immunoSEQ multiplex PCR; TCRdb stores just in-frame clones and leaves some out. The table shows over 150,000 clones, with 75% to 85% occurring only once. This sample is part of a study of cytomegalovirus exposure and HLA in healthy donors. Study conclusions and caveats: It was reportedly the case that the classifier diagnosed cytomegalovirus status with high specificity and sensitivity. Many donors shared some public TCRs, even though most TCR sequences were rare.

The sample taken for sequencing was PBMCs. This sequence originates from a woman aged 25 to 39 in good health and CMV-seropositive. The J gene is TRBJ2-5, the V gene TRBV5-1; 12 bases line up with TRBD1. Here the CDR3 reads CASSPGGTGGGETQYF. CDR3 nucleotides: TGCGCCAGCAGCCCCGGGGGGACAGGGGGCGGGGAGACCCAGTACTTC.